Below are 27 T cell receptor beta chains sequenced from a single sample in a study of chemoradiotherapy in HPV16-positive cancers (dated by TCRdb to 2022 to 2024). The library was obtained by the immunoSEQ multiplex PCR assay. As stored in TCRdb, this immuneACCESS dataset retains in-frame rearrangements with V and J assigned. A fraction of the clones does not appear; measured against another copy, unresolved V genes explain less than half of the discrepancy, and the remainder lacks a known reason. In this sample the table shows some 11,000 clones, more than 50% of which occur a single time. Approximately 16% of the sample goes to the ten largest clones. Sample collection occurred from a patient who underwent chemoradiotherapy. These receptors came from a human donor with HPV-associated anogenital cancer.

V gene TRBV19 combines with J gene TRBJ1-5; 7 nucleotides align to TRBD1. With V trimmed by 6 bases and J by 5 bases, 7 bases remained unmatched. CDR1 is LNHDA and CDR2 is SQIVND in the germline V gene (reference sequence). CDR3 length equals 14 residues. This CDR3 is CASSPDTGDQPQHF. In nucleotides, the CDR3 is TGTGCCAGTAGCCCCGATACAGGGGATCAGCCCCAGCATTTT.

This rearrangement joins TRBV5-1 to TRBJ1-2, with 8 positions matching TRBD1. Trimming took 4 bases from V and 8 from J; bases not matched to a gene: 13. The CDR3 runs 15 residues. Germline V gene lookup returns CDR1 SGHRS and CDR2 YFSETQ. For the CDR3, the DNA is TGCGCCAGCAGCCCAGGGGGCGCGTATGGAGTCGGCTACACCTTC. Its protein is CASSPGGAYGVGYTF.

The chain uses TRBV25-1 and TRBJ2-1, with TRBD2 identical over 7 bases. Germline V lookup: CDR1 MGHDK, CDR2 SYGVNS. V shed 4 bases and J 8 bases; nucleotides not matched to a gene: 8. The CDR3 length is 14 residues. CDR3 sequence: CASSARRESHEQFF. The CDR3 nucleotides are TGTGCCAGCAGTGCCCGGCGGGAGTCCCATGAGCAGTTCTTC.

The gene calls are TRBV7-9 and TRBJ1-2, with D unclear. Germline loops: CDR1 SEHNR, CDR2 FQNEAQ (reference sequence). The CDR3 runs to 15 residues. The V and J ends lost 1 base and 0 bases respectively, with 9 bases between them. CDR3 amino acids: CASSLDLHANYGYTF. The CDR3 DNA follows: TGTGCCAGCAGCTTAGACTTACACGCTAACTATGGCTACACCTTC.

This clone was counted only a few times. The rearrangement joins TRBV7-8 to TRBJ2-5; no definite D call. CDR3 length: 15 residues. CDR1 is SGHVS and CDR2 is FQNEAQ in the germline V gene. The ends were cut back, 2 bases at V and 5 bases at J, with 15 bases in the middle. The CDR3 spells CASSLLSGRLETQYF. As DNA, the CDR3 is TGTGCCAGCAGCTTATTGTCAGGCCGGTTGGAGACCCAGTACTTC.

J is TRBJ1-1 and V is TRBV9; unclear D gene. The CDR3 is 13 residues long. Germline V gives CDR1 SGDLS, CDR2 YYNGEE. Trimming took 1 base from V and 3 from J, leaving 7 bases between them. The CDR3 loop is CASSVMVDTEAFF. The CDR3 DNA reads TGTGCCAGCAGCGTAATGGTAGACACTGAAGCTTTCTTT.

There are a few counts of this clone. The chain uses TRBV27 and TRBJ2-1; no clear D gene. Trimming stripped 9 bases from V and 4 bases from J, with 13 bases between. Germline V CDR1 and CDR2: MNHEY, SMNVEV (reference sequence). CDR3 size: 13 residues. The DNA of the CDR3 is TGTGCCAGTCGAGATAGAGGATACAATGAGCAGTTCTTC. Protein: CASRDRGYNEQFF.

The J gene is TRBJ2-7, the V gene TRBV6-1; TRBD1 aligns across 12 bases. V gave up 10 bases and J gave up 5 bases; unmatched junction bases: 9. The CDR3 is made up of 14 amino acids. Germline lookup yields CDR1 MNHNS and CDR2 SASEGT. The CDR3 protein is CATNRGQGANEQYF. The CDR3 coding sequence is TGTGCCACCAACCGGGGACAGGGGGCGAACGAGCAGTACTTC.

V gene TRBV10-3 combines with J gene TRBJ2-1, with D maybe TRBD2 (6 bases). The CDR3 has 14 amino acids. Trimming shortened V by 5 bases and J by 10 bases, and 18 bases separated the two germline ends. In germline, CDR1 is ENHRY, CDR2 SYGVKD. This CDR3 is CAISRDSPLGEQFF. CDR3 coding DNA: TGTGCCATCAGTCGGGACTCCCCCTTAGGGGAGCAGTTCTTC.

The chain joins TRBV18 to TRBJ1-1, with 7 bases matching TRBD1. With V trimmed by 3 bases and J by 3 bases, 4 bases remained unmatched. Germline CDR1 KGHSH, CDR2 LQKENI. This CDR3 region has 14 residues. In DNA, the CDR3 is TGTGCCAGCTCACCGATAACAGGGGACACTGAAGCTTTCTTT. Its protein is CASSPITGDTEAFF.

J is TRBJ2-7 and V is TRBV7-8, with 14 bases aligning to TRBD2. The CDR3 loop spans 17 amino acids. Trimming removed 5 bases from V and 2 bases from J; junction bases left unmatched: 8. CDR1 SGHVS and CDR2 FQNEAQ come from the germline V gene. The CDR3 coding sequence is TGTGCCAGCAGCCCGGGGACTAGCGGGGGAACCACCTACGAGCAGTACTTC. Its protein product is CASSPGTSGGTTYEQYF. Based on the CDR3 plus reference TRBV7-8 and TRBJ2-7, the full variable domain is GAGVSQSPRYKVAKRGQDVALRCDPISGHVSLFWYQQALGQGPEFLTYFQNEAQLDKSGLPSDRFFAERPEGSVSTLKIQRTQQEDSAVYLCASSPGTSGGTTYEQYFGPGTRLTVT.

The CDR3 spells CASSVTSGLAGGPIGELFF. The DNA for the CDR3 is TGTGCCAGTAGCGTGACCTCGGGACTAGCGGGAGGGCCAATCGGGGAGCTGTTTTTT. J is TRBJ2-2 and V is TRBV19, with 16 nucleotides matching TRBD2. This CDR3 has 19 residues. Per the germline V gene, CDR1 is LNHDA and CDR2 is SQIVND (reference sequence). The V segment lost 6 bases and the J segment 7 bases; nucleotides outside the gene matches: 14.

The chain combines TRBV29-1 with TRBJ1-4; D perhaps matches TRBD1 (5 bases). CDR3 length: 12 residues. CDR1 and CDR2 from the germline V gene are SQVTM and ANQGSEA. Trimming removed 7 bases from V and 1 base from J, with 7 bases in between. CDR3 nucleotides: TGCAGCGGAGGGGAAACTAATGAAAAACTGTTTTTT. It yields the protein CSGGETNEKLFF.

The chain employs TRBV28 and TRBJ2-1; TRBD1 might be the D (5 bases). The V gene lost 2 bases and the J gene lost 0 bases, with 11 bases spanning the gap. Germline CDR1 is MDHEN and CDR2 is SYDVKM. This CDR3 has 16 residues. Written as DNA, the CDR3 is TGTGCCAGCAGTTTAAGCCAGGGAAGCTCCTACAATGAGCAGTTCTTC. Translated: CASSLSQGSSYNEQFF.

The chain links TRBV7-8 to TRBJ1-5; D gene ambiguous. Germline CDR1 and CDR2: SGHVS and FQNEAQ. This CDR3 region has 14 residues. V lost 5 bases, J lost 7 bases, and 15 bases lay in between. This chain's CDR3 is CASSREGSLQPQHF. The CDR3 DNA follows: TGTGCCAGCAGCCGAGAAGGGTCCTTACAGCCCCAGCATTTT.

Only one count was recorded for this clone. The chain is built from TRBV28 and TRBJ1-4; D is uncertain. The V gene lost 3 bases and the J gene lost 0 bases, with 11 bases spanning the gap. Germline-derived CDR1 and CDR2 are MDHEN and SYDVKM. The CDR3 length is 16 residues. CDR3 loop: CASSFQTSTTNEKLFF. The CDR3 DNA is TGTGCCAGCAGTTTTCAAACGTCAACAACTAATGAAAAACTGTTTTTT.

V is TRBV5-1 and J is TRBJ1-2; perhaps TRBD1 as D (6 bases). Between the trimmed V and J ends, which lost 0 bases and 7 bases, there was a span of 16 bases. The length of the CDR3 is 15 residues. Germline CDR1 and CDR2: SGHRS and YFSETQ. Here the CDR3 DNA reads TGCGCCAGCAGCTTGGTGACCGGGCCGGGGGCTGGCTACACCTTC. It is translated as CASSLVTGPGAGYTF.

V and J are TRBV15 and TRBJ1-1, with D hard to call. Deletions cut 0 bases from V and 1 base from J, with 9 bases between. Per the germline V gene, CDR1 is LNHNV and CDR2 is YYDKDF (reference sequence). The CDR3 runs to 15 residues. The CDR3: CATSRDGVRNTEAFF. The CDR3, as DNA: TGTGCCACCAGCAGAGATGGGGTGAGGAACACTGAAGCTTTCTTT. Using reference TRBV15 and TRBJ1-1 for the parts outside the CDR3, the full variable domain is DAMVIQNPRYQVTQFGKPVTLSCSQTLNHNVMYWYQQKSSQAPKLLFHYYDKDFNNEADTPDNFQSRRPNTSFCFLDIRSPGLGDTAMYLCATSRDGVRNTEAFFGQGTRLTVV.

This chain links TRBV28 with TRBJ2-1; 9 bases fit TRBD2. This CDR3 contains 17 residues. Unmatched junction bases numbered 9, after V lost 1 base and J lost 5 bases. The germline V gene has CDR1 MDHEN and CDR2 SYDVKM. The DNA of the CDR3 is TGTGCCAGCAGTTTATTTAGCGGGAGCGCCGGGAACAATGAGCAGTTCTTC. It yields the protein CASSLFSGSAGNNEQFF. Based on the CDR3 plus reference TRBV28 and TRBJ2-1, the full variable domain is DVKVTQSSRYLVKRTGEKVFLECVQDMDHENMFWYRQDPGLGLRLIYFSYDVKMKEKGDIPEGYSVSREKKERFSLILESASTNQTSMYLCASSLFSGSAGNNEQFFGPGTRLTVL.

V is TRBV28 and J is TRBJ2-1, with D hard to call. Germline CDR1 is MDHEN and CDR2 is SYDVKM. Trimming cost V 5 bases and J 10 bases, with 27 bases left between them. CDR3 length equals 17 residues. In nucleotides, the CDR3 is TGTGCCAGCAGTCCCTACCCTTCGAAATTTAGTCCAAGAGAGCAGTTCTTC. Its translation is CASSPYPSKFSPREQFF.

This clone has just a few counts. The rearrangement uses TRBV5-1 and TRBJ2-3; either TRBD1 or TRBD2 may fit D (6 bases each). Germline V lookup: CDR1 SGHRS, CDR2 YFSETQ. The CDR3 runs 15 residues. V was trimmed by 1 base and J by 2 bases, leaving 11 bases between them. The CDR3 region has the DNA TGCGCCAGCAGCTTGCGGGGGCTGATCACAGATACGCAGTATTTT. Translation gives CASSLRGLITDTQYF.

The chain joins TRBV19 to TRBJ1-2, with 10 bases matching TRBD1. CDR1 is LNHDA, CDR2 SQIVND, per germline (reference sequence). The CDR3 has 16 residues. J was trimmed by 4 bases and V by 5 bases; bases with no gene match: 10. The CDR3 DNA reads as TGTGCCAGTAGTCCCCGGGGGACAGGGGCTTCCTATGGCTACACCTTC. Translated, it gives CASSPRGTGASYGYTF. Together with reference TRBV19 and TRBJ1-2, the CDR3 gives the full variable domain: DGGITQSPKYLFRKEGQNVTLSCEQNLNHDAMYWYRQDPGQGLRLIYYSQIVNDFQKGDIAEGYSVSREKKESFPLTVTSAQKNPTAFYLCASSPRGTGASYGYTFGSGTRLTVV.

This clone is judged large. This chain uses TRBV4-1 with TRBJ1-1; no clear D. CDR3 length: 15 amino acids. Trimming cost V 7 bases and J 4 bases, with 19 bases left between them. From germline, CDR1 is MGHRA and CDR2 YSYEKL. The CDR3 region has the DNA TGCGCCAGCATCGGGGTAGGCCCCTCGGGCACTGAAGCTTTCTTT. It specifies CASIGVGPSGTEAFF.

The gene calls are TRBV27 and TRBJ2-3; D is uncertain. The CDR3 has 16 amino acids. Per germline, CDR1 MNHEY and CDR2 SMNVEV (reference sequence). The germline V and J ends were trimmed by 3 bases and 1 base, with 14 bases remaining between them. The CDR3 loop reads CASSFYGLTGTDTQYF. The CDR3 DNA reads as TGTGCCAGCAGTTTCTATGGCCTCACAGGCACAGATACGCAGTATTTT.

There are a few counts of this clone. The V gene is TRBV4-2, the J gene TRBJ2-5; D is uncertain. V lost 4 bases, J lost 5 bases, and 11 bases lay in between. From germline, CDR1 is LGHNA and CDR2 YNFKEQ. CDR3 size: 13 residues. CDR3 loop: CASSPTLWETQYF. Written as DNA, the CDR3 is TGTGCCAGCAGCCCAACTCTATGGGAGACCCAGTACTTC.

Notes on this clone: A read error is possible here, since a much larger clone lies one base away. The chain couples TRBV4-3 to TRBJ2-1; no definite D call. Germline V gene lookup returns CDR1 LGHNA and CDR2 YSLEER. The CDR3 contains 15 residues. Written as DNA, the CDR3 is TGCGCCAACAGCCAAGACTCTTCCCCCTACAATGAGCAGTTCTTC. Translated, it gives CANSQDSSPYNEQFF.

The chain combines TRBV19 with TRBJ2-3; 9 bases are shared with TRBD2. CDR1 and CDR2 from the germline V gene are LNHDA and SQIVND (reference sequence). CDR3 length: 16 residues. V was pared by 6 bases and J by 3 bases, with 10 bases of the junction left unmatched. For the CDR3, the DNA is TGTGCCAGTAGGGGGGATAGCGGGGGATTAACAGATACGCAGTATTTT. Residues: CASRGDSGGLTDTQYF.